The table lists the clone carrying this TCR beta chain with a few counts. This sample was taken from a study of identical twins. V lost 0 bases and J 0 bases, leaving 17 bases between the germline ends. The CDR3 covers 17 residues. Germline CDR1 DFQATT, CDR2 SNEGSKA (reference sequence). TCRdb recomputed calls from the 5' RACE reads with MiXCR, one row per CDR3 protein. The sample lists about 700,000 distinct CDR3 sequences; over 5% were seen once. Material for sequencing was naive T cells sorted from blood. This TCR came from a man aged 18 to 29 in good health. The chain uses TRBV20-1 and TRBJ2-5, with TRBD1 as a possible D gene (6 bases). CDR3 sequence (DNA): TGCAGTGCTAGAGATCTTAGGGAGCAGGGGTACCAAGAGACCCAGTACTTC. Translated: CSARDLREQGYQETQYF.